A selection of T cell receptor beta chains follows, all from one sample in a study of T-cell reconstitution after alpha-beta-depleted transplantation in children. TCRdb re-called the PCR reads with MiXCR, one entry per CDR3 protein. The table has about a million distinct CDR3 sequences, about 30% seen once. Material: PBMCs, mostly from graft donor cells, obtained 360 days after TCRalphabeta/CD19-depleted stem cell transplant. These receptors all stem from a boy in the first two years of life who had a stem cell transplant for SCID, so the T cells may come from the graft donor. Both conserved end residues are part of each CDR3. The D gene is left open where the match is weak. A clone size is listed for some rows: how often the clone was seen (once, few, many), or a class if it is expanded.

v_gene: TRBV20-1
j_gene: TRBJ1-5
abundance: NA
len: 14
d_gene: NA
CDR3nt: TGCAGTGCTAGAGGAACTTATAGCAATCAGCCCCAGCATTTT
CDR3aa: CSARGTYSNQPQHF

v_gene: TRBV20-1
j_gene: TRBJ1-1
abundance: few
len: 14
d_gene: TRBD1
CDR3nt: TGCAGTGCTTCCCCCTATGACAGGGGAGCCTCGGCTTTCTTT
CDR3aa: CSASPYDRGASAFF

v_gene: TRBV6-2/TRBV6-3
j_gene: TRBJ2-7
abundance: NA
len: 16
d_gene: NA
CDR3nt: TGTGCCAGCAGTTACCTTCGCCTGCAGGCAGCCGGGCAGCAGTACTTC
CDR3aa: CASSYLRLQAAGQQYF

v_gene: TRBV28
j_gene: TRBJ2-7
abundance: NA
len: 13
d_gene: NA
CDR3nt: TGTGCCAGCAGTTTTCAGGGTATCAACGAGCAGTACTTC
CDR3aa: CASSFQGINEQYF

v_gene: TRBV29-1
j_gene: TRBJ1-5
abundance: NA
len: 13
d_gene: NA
CDR3nt: TGCAGCGTCCGTGAACAGGCTAATCAGCCCCAGCATTTT
CDR3aa: CSVREQANQPQHF

v_gene: TRBV4-1
j_gene: TRBJ2-1
abundance: few
len: 15
d_gene: TRBD2
CDR3nt: TGCGCCAGCAGCCTCGGGCGGACTAGCTTCGATGAGCAGTTCTTC
CDR3aa: CASSLGRTSFDEQFF

v_gene: TRBV3-1
j_gene: TRBJ1-6
abundance: NA
len: 15
d_gene: NA
CDR3nt: TGTGCCAGCAGCCGCAGGGACACTGATAATTCACCCCTCCACTTT
CDR3aa: CASSRRDTDNSPLHF

v_gene: TRBV3-1
j_gene: TRBJ2-1
abundance: NA
len: 17
d_gene: NA
CDR3nt: TGTGCCAGCAGCCAAGGATTGGGCGGCGGCTCCTACAATGAGCAGTTCTTC
CDR3aa: CASSQGLGGGSYNEQFF

v_gene: TRBV5-6
j_gene: TRBJ2-1
abundance: many
len: 15
d_gene: NA
CDR3nt: TGTGCCAGCAGGCCAGACGGGGTAGCATACAATGAGCAGTTCTTC
CDR3aa: CASRPDGVAYNEQFF

v_gene: TRBV20-1
j_gene: TRBJ2-1
abundance: few
len: 14
d_gene: TRBD2
CDR3nt: TGCAGTGCGCGGACTAGCGGAACCTACAATGAGCAGTTCTTC
CDR3aa: CSARTSGTYNEQFF

v_gene: TRBV15
j_gene: TRBJ2-5
abundance: NA
len: 15
d_gene: NA
CDR3nt: TGTGCCACCAGCAGAGTTACTAGAGGGCAAGAGACCCAGTACTTC
CDR3aa: CATSRVTRGQETQYF

v_gene: TRBV4-1
j_gene: TRBJ2-7
abundance: NA
len: 16
d_gene: TRBD2
CDR3nt: TGCGCCAGCAGCCAAGATCTAGCGGGGGCTTACTACGAGCAGTACTTC
CDR3aa: CASSQDLAGAYYEQYF

v_gene: TRBV25-1
j_gene: TRBJ1-6
abundance: many
len: 14
d_gene: TRBD1
CDR3nt: TGTGCCAGCAGTGAACAGGGGGGAAATTCACCCCTCCACTTT
CDR3aa: CASSEQGGNSPLHF

v_gene: TRBV12-3/TRBV12-4
j_gene: TRBJ1-1
abundance: NA
len: 12
d_gene: NA
CDR3nt: TGTGCCACTCGGTCCCTGAACACTGAAGCTTTCTTT
CDR3aa: CATRSLNTEAFF

v_gene: TRBV20-1
j_gene: TRBJ2-1
abundance: few
len: 15
d_gene: TRBD2
CDR3nt: TGCAGTGCCCCTCGTTGGGACTACGACTACAATGAGCAGTTCTTC
CDR3aa: CSAPRWDYDYNEQFF

v_gene: TRBV2
j_gene: TRBJ2-2
abundance: many
len: 13
d_gene: NA
CDR3nt: TGTGCCAGCACCCCAACGGGTACCGGGGAGCTGTTTTTT
CDR3aa: CASTPTGTGELFF

v_gene: TRBV27
j_gene: TRBJ2-7
abundance: few
len: 15
d_gene: NA
CDR3nt: TGTGCCAGCAGTTTATTCAGCAGCGGACCCTACGAGCAGTACTTC
CDR3aa: CASSLFSSGPYEQYF

v_gene: TRBV28
j_gene: TRBJ1-3
abundance: few
len: 13
d_gene: NA
CDR3nt: TGTGCCACCGTGTCGGGGTCTGGAAACACCATATATTTT
CDR3aa: CATVSGSGNTIYF

v_gene: TRBV27
j_gene: TRBJ2-2
abundance: NA
len: 15
d_gene: NA
CDR3nt: TGTGCCAGCAGTAATCGACAGGTTGGATCCGGGGAGCTGTTTTTT
CDR3aa: CASSNRQVGSGELFF

v_gene: TRBV5-1
j_gene: TRBJ2-3
abundance: NA
len: 15
d_gene: NA
CDR3nt: TGCGCCAGCAGCCCCGAAACTCCAGACTGGGGTACGCAGTATTTT
CDR3aa: CASSPETPDWGTQYF

v_gene: TRBV30
j_gene: TRBJ1-1
abundance: NA
len: 14
d_gene: TRBD1
CDR3nt: TGTGCCTGGAGGGGGGACAGGGTGGGAACTGAAGCTTTCTTT
CDR3aa: CAWRGDRVGTEAFF

v_gene: TRBV10-3
j_gene: TRBJ2-7
abundance: NA
len: 15
d_gene: NA
CDR3nt: TGTGCCATCAGTGAGGGGACCGGACAGACCTACGAGCAGTACTTC
CDR3aa: CAISEGTGQTYEQYF

v_gene: TRBV6-5
j_gene: TRBJ1-2
abundance: once
len: 14
d_gene: NA
CDR3nt: TGTGCCAGCAGACCCATGCCCTTTGACTATGGCTACACCTTC
CDR3aa: CASRPMPFDYGYTF

v_gene: TRBV9
j_gene: TRBJ2-7
abundance: few
len: 14
d_gene: TRBD1
CDR3nt: TGTGCCAGCAGCGCCCGGGACAGGGTAAACGAGCAGTACTTC
CDR3aa: CASSARDRVNEQYF

v_gene: TRBV10-3
j_gene: TRBJ1-4
abundance: once
len: 16
d_gene: TRBD1
CDR3nt: TGTGCCATCAGTGAGTCCTGGACAGGGTGGGATGAAAAACTGTTTTTT
CDR3aa: CAISESWTGWDEKLFF

v_gene: TRBV15
j_gene: TRBJ2-7
abundance: NA
len: 16
d_gene: TRBD1
CDR3nt: TGTGCCACCAGCGGGGTATCTCTTCAGGGGGCCTACGAGCAGTACTTC
CDR3aa: CATSGVSLQGAYEQYF

v_gene: TRBV28
j_gene: TRBJ1-1
abundance: NA
len: 18
d_gene: NA
CDR3nt: TGTGCCAGCAGTCCGACGCCGGGCGACGAGCGGGAGAGGGATGAAGCTTTCTTT
CDR3aa: CASSPTPGDERERDEAFF

v_gene: TRBV24-1
j_gene: TRBJ2-2
abundance: NA
len: 14
d_gene: TRBD1
CDR3nt: TGTGCCACCAGGCAAACAGGGGTCACCGGGGAGCTGTTTTTT
CDR3aa: CATRQTGVTGELFF

v_gene: TRBV2
j_gene: TRBJ2-7
abundance: NA
len: 18
d_gene: TRBD2
CDR3nt: TGTGCCAGCAGTTTGAAGGGATCTAGCGGGGTAAGCTCCTACGAGCAGTACTTC
CDR3aa: CASSLKGSSGVSSYEQYF

v_gene: TRBV20-1
j_gene: TRBJ1-3
abundance: NA
len: 14
d_gene: TRBD1
CDR3nt: TGCAGTGCTAGTGACCGGGACAGGGGAGACACCATATATTTT
CDR3aa: CSASDRDRGDTIYF

v_gene: TRBV5-1
j_gene: TRBJ2-1
abundance: few
len: 18
d_gene: TRBD2
CDR3nt: TGCGCCAGCAGCTGGGGACTAGCGGGGGGCAGCTCCTACAATGAGCAGTTCTTC
CDR3aa: CASSWGLAGGSSYNEQFF

v_gene: TRBV7-9
j_gene: TRBJ2-2
abundance: many
len: 14
d_gene: NA
CDR3nt: TGTGCCAGCAGACTGCGGGTCGGCACCGGGGAGCTGTTTTTT
CDR3aa: CASRLRVGTGELFF

v_gene: TRBV5-1
j_gene: TRBJ2-3
abundance: NA
len: 15
d_gene: NA
CDR3nt: TGCGCCAGCAGCTTGGGGACTACATCGGCAGATACGCAGTATTTT
CDR3aa: CASSLGTTSADTQYF

v_gene: TRBV11-1
j_gene: TRBJ2-3
abundance: NA
len: 17
d_gene: TRBD2
CDR3nt: TGTGCCAGCAGCCCGAATGCCGGGACTAGCGGGCCCAATACGCAGTATTTT
CDR3aa: CASSPNAGTSGPNTQYF

v_gene: TRBV27
j_gene: TRBJ2-1
abundance: few
len: 15
d_gene: TRBD2
CDR3nt: TGTGCCAGCAGTTTATGGCCTAGCGGGGAGGATGAGCAGTTCTTC
CDR3aa: CASSLWPSGEDEQFF

v_gene: TRBV29-1
j_gene: TRBJ2-2
abundance: NA
len: 13
d_gene: NA
CDR3nt: TGCAGCGGGCAGCAGTCGAACACCGGGGAGCTGTTTTTT
CDR3aa: CSGQQSNTGELFF

v_gene: TRBV13
j_gene: TRBJ2-3
abundance: NA
len: 16
d_gene: NA
CDR3nt: TGTGCCAGCAGCTTTACGTTCGGTCCACACGCAGATACGCAGTATTTT
CDR3aa: CASSFTFGPHADTQYF

v_gene: TRBV12-3/TRBV12-4
j_gene: TRBJ1-4
abundance: NA
len: 15
d_gene: TRBD1
CDR3nt: TGTGCCAGCAGTTTAGGGGACAGGACTAATGAAAAACTGTTTTTT
CDR3aa: CASSLGDRTNEKLFF

v_gene: TRBV20-1
j_gene: TRBJ2-2
abundance: NA
len: 14
d_gene: TRBD2
CDR3nt: TGCAGTGCTTTTAGCGGGGGATCTTCCGGGGAGCTGTTTTTT
CDR3aa: CSAFSGGSSGELFF

v_gene: TRBV5-1
j_gene: TRBJ2-3
abundance: NA
len: 15
d_gene: TRBD1
CDR3nt: TGCGCCAGCAGCTTCGACAGGGGGCCCGCAGATACGCAGTATTTT
CDR3aa: CASSFDRGPADTQYF

v_gene: TRBV5-1
j_gene: TRBJ2-2
abundance: many
len: 15
d_gene: NA
CDR3nt: TGCGCCAGCAGACCGACCGGGCTGAACACCGGGGAGCTGTTTTTT
CDR3aa: CASRPTGLNTGELFF

v_gene: TRBV4-1
j_gene: TRBJ1-1
abundance: NA
len: 15
d_gene: NA
CDR3nt: TGCGCCAGCAGCCAAGACCGGACAGCGAACACTGAAGCTTTCTTT
CDR3aa: CASSQDRTANTEAFF

v_gene: TRBV12-3/TRBV12-4
j_gene: TRBJ2-5
abundance: NA
len: 15
d_gene: NA
CDR3nt: TGTGCCAGCAGTTTAAGGGCGTCGACACAAGAGACCCAGTACTTC
CDR3aa: CASSLRASTQETQYF